These 18 T cell receptor beta chains came from one sample sequenced in a study of Ad26.COV2.S vaccination and SARS-CoV-2 variants. Clones were sequenced by immunoSEQ multiplex PCR, and TCRdb holds only the in-frame ones, with some missing. The table has approximately 150,000 clones, 80% to 90% seen once. The sample consisted of peripheral blood, taken after recovery from COVID-19. All receptors come from a human donor who had recovered from COVID-19.

V is TRBV28 and J is TRBJ2-5; either TRBD1 or TRBD2 may fit D (5 bases each). The CDR3 is 15 amino acids. Germline CDR1 reads MDHEN; CDR2 reads SYDVKM. The V end lost 6 bases, the J end lost 7 bases, and 21 bases lay between the germline ends. The DNA of the CDR3 is TGTGCCAGCAGCCGAACCGGGACCGCCGTTGGGACCCAGTACTTC. Its protein is CASSRTGTAVGTQYF.

This sequence joins TRBV2 and TRBJ1-3; TRBD1 might be the D (5 bases). Per the germline V gene, CDR1 is SNHLY and CDR2 is FYNNEI. Between the trimmed V and J ends, which lost 0 bases and 2 bases, there was a span of 14 bases. The CDR3 loop spans 17 amino acids. This CDR3 reads CASSEAGGLGAGNTIYF. In nucleotides, the CDR3 is TGTGCCAGCAGTGAAGCGGGGGGGTTAGGGGCTGGAAACACCATATATTTT. Filled out from reference TRBV2 and TRBJ1-3, the complete variable domain reads EPEVTQTPSHQVTQMGQEVILRCVPISNHLYFYWYRQILGQKVEFLVSFYNNEISEKSEIFDDQFSVERPDGSNFTLKIRSTKLEDSAMYFCASSEAGGLGAGNTIYFGEGSWLTVV.

The chain combines TRBV30 with TRBJ2-1, with 7 bases identical to TRBD2. CDR1 and CDR2 (germline): GTSNPN, SVGIG (reference sequence). Germline trimming cut 5 bases from V and 1 base from J; bases unmatched to any gene: 5. The CDR3 consists of 14 residues. CDR3 amino acids: CAWDLGGSYNEQFF. The CDR3 nucleotides read TGTGCCTGGGACCTCGGGGGGTCCTACAATGAGCAGTTCTTC. Full variable domain (remainder filled in from reference TRBV30 and TRBJ2-1): SQTIHQWPATLVQPVGSPLSLECTVEGTSNPNLYWYRQAAGRGLQLLFYSVGIGQISSEVPQNLSASRPQDRQFILSSKKLLLSDSGFYLCAWDLGGSYNEQFFGPGTRLTVL.

The CDR3 sequence is CASSNRVAEAFF. The CDR3 DNA reads as TGTGCCAGTAGCAACAGGGTAGCTGAAGCTTTCTTT. The V call is TRBV19, the J call TRBJ1-1; a weak D match, TRBD1 (6 bases). CDR1 is LNHDA and CDR2 is SQIVND in the germline V gene (reference sequence). The CDR3 is 12 amino acids. Trimming left V 6 bases short and J 6 bases short, with 11 bases between.

This rearrangement joins TRBV3-1 (or the pseudogene TRBV3-2) to TRBJ2-5, with D unresolved. The CDR3 spans 17 residues. The V gene lost 0 bases and the J gene lost 4 bases, with 18 bases spanning the gap. The germline CDR1 and CDR2 sequences are LGHDT and YNNKEL (reference sequence). This chain's CDR3 is CASSQEGYGPLGETQYF. CDR3 coding DNA: TGTGCCAGCAGCCAAGAGGGTTACGGACCCCTGGGAGAGACCCAGTACTTC.

This chain joins TRBV15 and TRBJ2-3; 15 bases are a match to TRBD2. The junction had 5 bases not matched to a gene; V was cut back by 5 bases and J by 5 bases. The CDR3 extends over 16 amino acids. Germline V gene data show CDR1 as LNHNV and CDR2 as YYDKDF (reference sequence). The CDR3 DNA sequence: TGTGCCACCAGCGGAAGGACTAGCGGGGGGGGAGATACGCAGTATTTT. Its translation: CATSGRTSGGGDTQYF.

Comments on this clone: A read error may produce the germline difference seen at one junction end. The genes are TRBV30 and TRBJ1-5; D gene uncertain. In germline, CDR1 is GTSNPN, CDR2 SVGIG (reference sequence). This CDR3 comprises 13 residues. The CDR3 here is CAWSITRTQPQHF. For the CDR3, the DNA is TGTGCATGGAGCATTACAAGAACTCAGCCCCAGCATTTT. Full variable domain (missing parts from reference TRBV30 and TRBJ1-5): SQTIHQWPATLVQPVGSPLSLECTVEGTSNPNLYWYRQAAGRGLQLLFYSVGIGQISSEVPQNLSASRPQDRQFILSSKKLLLSDSGFYLCAWSITRTQPQHFGDGTRLSIL.

The chain couples TRBV15 to TRBJ2-1, with D possibly being TRBD2 (6 bases). The CDR3 is 17 amino acids. Trimming removed 3 bases from V and 1 base from J, with 16 bases in between. In germline, CDR1 is LNHNV, CDR2 YYDKDF (reference sequence). DNA for the CDR3: TGTGCCACCAGCAGGACTTTCGGGGGAACGTCCTACAATGAGCAGTTCTTC. This gives the protein CATSRTFGGTSYNEQFF.

This clone was recorded once. The chain has TRBV11-3 and TRBJ2-7, with no clear D. Per germline, CDR1 SGHNT and CDR2 YENEEA. This CDR3 is 13 amino acids long. Deletions cut 1 base from V and 5 bases from J, with 9 bases between. DNA for the CDR3: TGTGCCAGCAGCTTAGGGGAAAATAACGAGCAGTACTTC. Its translation is CASSLGENNEQYF.

This clone has only one observation. The chain joins TRBV5-4 to TRBJ2-6; no clear D gene. The germline gives CDR1 SGHNT, CDR2 YYREEE (reference sequence). Trimming pared 1 base from V and 1 base from J, leaving 6 bases between. The CDR3 is 15 residues long. The CDR3 spells CASSLIGSGANVLTF. CDR3 sequence (DNA): TGTGCCAGCAGCTTGATCGGGTCTGGGGCCAACGTCCTGACTTTC.

This chain uses TRBV28 with TRBJ1-1; possibly TRBD1 for D (5 bases). This CDR3 has 15 amino acids. The germline CDR1 and CDR2 sequences are MDHEN and SYDVKM. Trimming removed 3 bases at V and 0 bases at J, with 11 bases between. CDR3 sequence reads: CASSLGTPMNTEAFF. The CDR3 DNA reads as TGTGCCAGCAGTTTGGGGACCCCTATGAACACTGAAGCTTTCTTT.

The chain uses TRBV29-1 and TRBJ2-5; D is undetermined. Germline V lookup: CDR1 SQVTM, CDR2 ANQGSEA. This CDR3 comprises 12 residues. V gave up 3 bases and J gave up 3 bases, with 8 bases separating them. The CDR3 protein is CSVDSVEETQYF. CDR3 sequence (DNA): TGCAGCGTTGATTCGGTGGAAGAGACCCAGTACTTC.

The chain joins TRBV29-1 to TRBJ2-5; the D is unclear. Germline V gene lookup returns CDR1 SQVTM and CDR2 ANQGSEA. The CDR3 runs 13 residues. V gave up 3 bases and J gave up 5 bases, with 13 bases separating them. CDR3 DNA: TGCAGCGTTGACAGAAACAACGGGGAGACCCAGTACTTC. It translates to CSVDRNNGETQYF.

The CDR3 here is CASSDGTGNEKLFF. The CDR3 DNA follows: TGTGCCAGCAGCGACGGGACAGGGAATGAAAAACTGTTTTTT. This rearrangement joins TRBV5-5 to TRBJ1-4, with 9 positions matching TRBD1. With 4 bases clipped from V and 5 bases from J, the junction kept 3 bases outside the gene matches. Germline V gene data show CDR1 as SGHKS and CDR2 as YYEKEE (reference sequence). The CDR3 spans 14 residues.

The chain is built from TRBV5-1 and TRBJ1-2; possibly TRBD1 for D (6 bases). CDR3 length equals 14 residues. CDR1 and CDR2 from the germline V gene are SGHRS and YFSETQ. The V end was cut by 0 bases, the J end by 6 bases, with 12 bases between. The CDR3 DNA follows: TGCGCCAGCAGCTTGGCCTCAGGGGAGGATGGCTACACCTTC. Translation: CASSLASGEDGYTF.

The CDR3, as DNA: TGTGCCAGCAGCTATGGAGGGTCTGGAAACACCATATATTTT. Protein sequence: CASSYGGSGNTIYF. The rearrangement links TRBV9 to TRBJ1-3; the D is unclear. The CDR3 is 14 residues long. V lost 4 bases, J lost 1 base, and 9 bases lay in between. The germline gives CDR1 SGDLS, CDR2 YYNGEE.

The chain has TRBV5-6 and TRBJ1-2, with TRBD1 matching over 7 bases. The V gene end was trimmed by 0 bases and the J gene end by 3 bases; junction bases not matched to a gene: 5. This CDR3 has 15 residues. Germline V CDR1 and CDR2: SGHDT, YYEEEE. The CDR3 loop is CASSLVQGEDYGYTF. The CDR3 bases are TGTGCCAGCAGCTTGGTTCAGGGGGAAGACTATGGCTACACCTTC.

The chain has TRBV5-6 and TRBJ2-6; D call uncertain. V lost 1 base to trimming and J lost 1 base, with 6 bases between them. The CDR3 covers 15 residues. Germline assignment: CDR1 SGHDT and CDR2 YYEEEE. The chain's CDR3 is CASSLSLSGANVLTF. The DNA for the CDR3 is TGTGCCAGCAGCTTGAGCCTATCTGGGGCCAACGTCCTGACTTTC.